The 15 T cell receptor beta chains below all came from one sample that was sequenced in a study of T cell clonality in common variable immunodeficiency. The study, taken as a whole, reports: Reportedly, TCR beta sequences from common variable immunodeficiency showed fewer deletions and N-nucleotide insertions.

Here immunoSEQ multiplex PCR was the method, and the copy in TCRdb shows in-frame clones only, minus some. Recorded here are about 26,000 clones, with no singletons, and the ten leading clones hold nearly 25%. The antigens for these receptors are not known. Sample: peripheral blood mononuclear cells. These TCRs come from a human donor with common variable immunodeficiency.

This clone came up many times. The read ends 3 residues early relative to the CDR3; the germline J gene fills the gap. J is TRBJ2-7 and V is TRBV7-6, with 8 bases fitting TRBD1. The germline V gene encodes CDR1 SGHVS and CDR2 FNYEAQ. CDR3 length: 13 amino acids. V shed 3 bases, J shed 3 bases, and the junction held 1 base outside the gene matches. The sequenced CDR3 bases are TGTGCCAGCAGCTTCGACAGGGGCTACGAG. Residues: CASSFDRGYE. The whole CDR3 sequence reads CASSFDRGYEQYF.

This clone was seen ten or more times. The sequenced fragment ends 3 residues before the CDR3 boundary, so the rest is inferred from the germline J gene. This rearrangement joins TRBV6-2 or TRBV6-3 to TRBJ2-7, with 11 bases that match TRBD2. The junction had 7 bases not matched to a gene; V was cut back by 2 bases and J by 4 bases. The CDR3 runs 16 residues. Germline assignment: CDR1 MNHEY and CDR2 SVGEGT. The covered CDR3 bases are TGTGCCAGCAGTTACAACCTAGCGGGGGGAAGATACGAG. Translated: CASSYNLAGGRYE. The entire CDR3 protein is CASSYNLAGGRYEQYF.

This clone was seen ten or more times. Sequencing ends 3 residues short of the CDR3 end; the germline J gene provides the rest. The chain joins TRBV6-2 or TRBV6-3 to TRBJ2-6; TRBD2 matches at 7 bases. This CDR3 contains 14 residues. The germline gives CDR1 MNHEY, CDR2 SVGEGT. J gave up 5 bases and V 7 bases, and 5 bases lay outside the gene matches. CDR3 region: CASTHSGWANVLTF. The part of the CDR3 DNA that was read is TGTGCCAGCACTCATAGCGGGTGGGCCAACGTC.

This clone has a handful of counts. The read falls 3 residues short of the CDR3 end, and the missing part is taken from the germline J gene. This sequence joins TRBV2 and TRBJ1-4; TRBD1 might be the D (6 bases). The ends were cut back, 3 bases at V and 8 bases at J, with 16 bases in the middle. The germline gives CDR1 SNHLY, CDR2 FYNNEI. The CDR3 is 15 amino acids. The covered CDR3 bases are TGTGCCAGCAGTGACGAAGCAGGGGCAGGCGAAAAA. Translating gives CASSDEAGAGEK. From start to end, the CDR3 is CASSDEAGAGEKLFF.

This clone was seen ten or more times. The CDR3 goes on 3 residues after the read ends, and that part is filled in from the germline J gene. V is TRBV7-2 and J is TRBJ2-1; D gene ambiguous. Germline V CDR1 and CDR2: SGHTA, FQGNSA. V dropped 10 bases and J dropped 4 bases, with 20 bases sitting between them. The CDR3 spans 15 residues. This CDR3 is CATAPNSIPYNEQFF. The CDR3 bases that were read are TGTGCCACCGCCCCTAATAGCATTCCTTACAATGAG.

This clone has at least ten counts. The read comes to an end 3 residues before the CDR3 does, leaving the germline J gene to fill in the end. The chain recombines TRBV7-7 with TRBJ2-2; D perhaps matches TRBD1 (6 bases). The V end lost 9 bases, the J end lost 2 bases, and 10 bases lay between the germline ends. This CDR3 has 13 residues. Germline V gene lookup returns CDR1 SSHAT and CDR2 FNYEAQ (reference sequence). The chain's CDR3 is CASGQSNTGELFF. Incomplete CDR3 DNA: TGTGCCAGTGGACAGTCTAACACCGGGGAG.

This clone was detected many times. A read error may account for a junction end that differs from germline. The sequence runs out 3 residues before the end of the CDR3; the remainder is reconstructed from the germline J gene. This chain uses TRBV4-2 with TRBJ1-2; D is ambiguous. Germline values: CDR1 LGHNA, CDR2 YNFKEQ. The CDR3 is made up of 15 amino acids. CDR3 in amino acids: CASSQDNYRGLGYTF. The CDR3 DNA, read in part, is TGCGCCAGCAGCCAAGACAACTACCGTGGTCTTGGC.

The table lists this clone with many counts. The read stops 3 residues short of the end of the CDR3; the missing end is completed from the germline J gene. The chain carries TRBV10-3 and TRBJ2-1; 8 nucleotides match TRBD2. CDR1 is ENHRY and CDR2 is SYGVKD in the germline V gene. The CDR3 totals 14 residues. The V gene end was trimmed by 10 bases and the J gene end by 6 bases; junction bases not matched to a gene: 11. CDR3 protein: CATTGTSQANEQFF. CDR3 DNA (partial): TGTGCCACTACCGGGACTAGTCAAGCCAATGAG.

This clone showed up just a few times. Its ends do not fully match the called genes, so a read error is possible. Coverage ceases 3 residues before the CDR3 finishes, and the germline J gene fills in the end. V gene TRBV5-1 combines with J gene TRBJ1-4; tentatively, D is TRBD1 (5 bases). This CDR3 has 16 amino acids. Germline-derived CDR1 and CDR2 are SGHRS and YFSETQ. Partial CDR3 DNA: TGCGCCAGCAGCTTCCTTGGGGCGCACCCTAAGGAAAAA. It is translated as CASSFLGAHPKEK. The complete CDR3 protein is CASSFLGAHPKEKLFF.

This clone has a count of ten or more. The missing CDR3 end, 3 residues past where the read stops, is filled in from the germline J gene. The V and J genes are TRBV5-4 and TRBJ2-2; 7 bases line up with TRBD1. Germline V CDR1 and CDR2: SGHNT, YYREEE (reference sequence). Losses at the gene ends were 5 bases for V and 3 bases for J; bases not matched to a gene: 4. This CDR3 region has 14 residues. CDR3 bases read: TGTGCCAGCAGTTACGGACAGGACACCGGGGAG. This sequence encodes CASSYGQDTGE. The whole CDR3 region reads CASSYGQDTGELFF.

This clone was counted ten times or more. The read halts 3 residues ahead of the CDR3 end, with the missing end drawn from the germline J gene. The J gene is TRBJ1-2, the V gene TRBV7-2; D gene uncertain. V lost 0 bases and J lost 6, with 8 bases in between. Germline lookup yields CDR1 SGHTA and CDR2 FQGNSA. The CDR3 loop spans 13 amino acids. CDR3 loop: CASSLAIADGYTF. The DNA read from the CDR3 is TGTGCCAGCAGCTTAGCGATAGCCGATGGC.

This clone was found many times. The read finishes 3 residues shy of the CDR3 end, and the germline J gene is used to complete it. The genes are TRBV30 and TRBJ2-5; 10 bases align to TRBD2. This CDR3 comprises 13 residues. Germline V gene data show CDR1 as GTSNPN and CDR2 as SVGIG (reference sequence). Trimming took 5 bases from V and 5 from J; bases not matched to a gene: 5. Partial CDR3 DNA: TGTGCCTGGGCTAGCGGGAGTTCGGAGACC. It codes for CAWASGSSET. The whole CDR3 sequence is CAWASGSSETQYF.

This clone was seen ten or more times. CDR3 sequence: CASGKEEGSGELFF. The CDR3 bases that were read are TGTGCCAGCGGCAAAGAGGAGGGTTCCGGGGAG. The chain joins TRBV2 to TRBJ2-2; D possibly corresponds to TRBD2 (6 bases). Sequencing ends 3 residues short of the CDR3 end; the germline J gene provides the rest. The V gene's germline CDR1 is SNHLY and CDR2 FYNNEI. The V and J ends lost 8 bases and 6 bases respectively, with 16 bases between them. This CDR3 has 14 residues.

Many counts were recorded for this clone. The CDR3 end falls 3 residues outside the read, so it is completed with the germline J gene. The rearrangement uses TRBV29-1 and TRBJ2-7; 7 bases align to TRBD1. Germline V CDR1 and CDR2: SQVTM, ANQGSEA. The V gene end was trimmed by 7 bases and the J gene end by 0 bases; junction bases not matched to a gene: 3. The CDR3 totals 12 residues. The CDR3 sequence is CSAGQFSYEQYF. Incomplete CDR3 DNA: TGCAGCGCGGGACAGTTCTCCTACGAG.

This clone was seen repeatedly, ten times or more. The read halts 3 residues ahead of the CDR3 end, with the missing end drawn from the germline J gene. This chain connects TRBV28 to TRBJ2-5; TRBD2 is a possible D gene (6 bases). Between the trimmed V and J ends, which lost 5 bases and 6 bases, there was a span of 16 bases. CDR3 length: 14 amino acids. The germline V gene encodes CDR1 MDHEN and CDR2 SYDVKM. The DNA read from the CDR3 is TGTGCCAGCAGTACAACCCGGGGGAGGAAGACC. It is translated as CASSTTRGRKT. The entire CDR3 reads CASSTTRGRKTQYF.